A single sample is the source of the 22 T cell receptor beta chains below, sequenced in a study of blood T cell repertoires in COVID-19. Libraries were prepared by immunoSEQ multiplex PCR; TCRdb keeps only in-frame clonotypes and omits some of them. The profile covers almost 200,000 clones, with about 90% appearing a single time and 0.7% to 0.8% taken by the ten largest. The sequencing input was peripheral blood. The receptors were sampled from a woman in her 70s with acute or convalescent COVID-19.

The CDR3 DNA reads as TGTGCCAGCAGTTACGAGGTATCGGTTGATGAGCAGTTCTTC. Amino acids: CASSYEVSVDEQFF. V and J are TRBV6-6 and TRBJ2-1; D is ambiguous. V shed 2 bases and J shed 8 bases, with 13 bases lying between them. Looked up from germline, CDR1 is MNHNY and CDR2 is SVGAGI (reference sequence). This CDR3 spans 14 amino acids.

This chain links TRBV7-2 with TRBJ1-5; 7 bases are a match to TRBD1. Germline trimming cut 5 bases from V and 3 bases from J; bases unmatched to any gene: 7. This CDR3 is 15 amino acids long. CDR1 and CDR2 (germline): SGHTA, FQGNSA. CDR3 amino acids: CASSGTGAYNQPQHF. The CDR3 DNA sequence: TGTGCCAGCAGCGGTACAGGGGCGTACAATCAGCCCCAGCATTTT.

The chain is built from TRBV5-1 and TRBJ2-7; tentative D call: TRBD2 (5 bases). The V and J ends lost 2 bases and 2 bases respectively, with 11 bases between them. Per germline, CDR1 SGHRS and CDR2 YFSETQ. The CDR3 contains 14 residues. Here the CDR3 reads CASSLEGQTYEQYF. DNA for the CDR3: TGCGCCAGCAGCTTAGAGGGTCAGACCTACGAGCAGTACTTC.

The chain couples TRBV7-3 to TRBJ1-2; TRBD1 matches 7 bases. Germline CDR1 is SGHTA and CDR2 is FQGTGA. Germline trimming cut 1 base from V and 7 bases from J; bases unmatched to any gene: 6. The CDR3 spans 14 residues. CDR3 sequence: CASSLNRDSVGYTF. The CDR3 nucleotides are TGTGCCAGCAGCTTAAACCGGGACAGTGTTGGCTACACCTTC.

CDR3 bases: TGCGCCAGCAGAGGGGCGATCCAAGAGACCCAGTACTTC. It codes for CASRGAIQETQYF. The chain recombines TRBV5-1 with TRBJ2-5; tentative D call: TRBD1 (5 bases). This CDR3 spans 13 amino acids. The germline gives CDR1 SGHRS, CDR2 YFSETQ. Trimming shortened V by 5 bases and J by 1 base, and 9 bases separated the two germline ends.

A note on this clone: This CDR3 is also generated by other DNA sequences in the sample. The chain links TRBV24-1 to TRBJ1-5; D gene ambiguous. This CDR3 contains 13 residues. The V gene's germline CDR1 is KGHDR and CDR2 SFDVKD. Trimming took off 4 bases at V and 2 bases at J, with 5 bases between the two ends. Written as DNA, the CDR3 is TGTGCCACCAGTGACGGTGGCAATCAGCCCCAGCATTTT. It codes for CATSDGGNQPQHF.

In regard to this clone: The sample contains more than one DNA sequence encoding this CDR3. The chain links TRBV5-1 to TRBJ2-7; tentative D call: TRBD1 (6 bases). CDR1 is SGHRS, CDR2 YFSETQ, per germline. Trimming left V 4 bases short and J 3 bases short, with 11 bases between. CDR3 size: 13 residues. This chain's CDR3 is CASSATGDYEQYF. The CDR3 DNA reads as TGCGCCAGCAGCGCGACAGGTGACTACGAGCAGTACTTC.

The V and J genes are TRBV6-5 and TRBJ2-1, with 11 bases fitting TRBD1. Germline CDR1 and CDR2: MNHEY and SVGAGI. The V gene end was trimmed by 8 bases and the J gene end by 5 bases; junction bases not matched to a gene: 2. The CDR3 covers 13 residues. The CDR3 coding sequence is TGTGCCAGCCGGGACAGGGGGAACAATGAGCAGTTCTTC. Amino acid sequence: CASRDRGNNEQFF.

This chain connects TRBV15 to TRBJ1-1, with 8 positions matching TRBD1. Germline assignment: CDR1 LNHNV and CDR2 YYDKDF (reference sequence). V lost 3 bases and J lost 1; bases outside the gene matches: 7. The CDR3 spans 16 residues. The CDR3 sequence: CATSRRSGTGNTEAFF. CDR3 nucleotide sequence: TGTGCCACCAGCAGGAGATCCGGGACAGGGAACACTGAAGCTTTCTTT.

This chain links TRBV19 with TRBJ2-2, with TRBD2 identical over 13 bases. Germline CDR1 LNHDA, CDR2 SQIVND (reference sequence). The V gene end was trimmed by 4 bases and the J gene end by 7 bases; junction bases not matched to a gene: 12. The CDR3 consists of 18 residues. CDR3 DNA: TGTGCCAGTAGTACCCGAGTACTAGCGGGAGGGCCTTTCGGGGAGCTGTTTTTT. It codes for CASSTRVLAGGPFGELFF.

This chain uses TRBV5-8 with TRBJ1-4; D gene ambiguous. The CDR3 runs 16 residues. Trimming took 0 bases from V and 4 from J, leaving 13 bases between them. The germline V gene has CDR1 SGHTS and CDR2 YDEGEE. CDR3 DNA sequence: TGTGCCAGCAGCTTGGTAGCCCAGTCTCGTAATGAAAAACTGTTTTTT. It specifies CASSLVAQSRNEKLFF.

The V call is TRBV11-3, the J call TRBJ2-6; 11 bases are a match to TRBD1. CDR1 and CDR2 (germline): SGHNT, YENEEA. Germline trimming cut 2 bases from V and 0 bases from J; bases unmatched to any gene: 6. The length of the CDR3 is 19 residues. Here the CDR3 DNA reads TGTGCCAGCAGCTTATTGGCCGGGACAGGGGGCTCTGGGGCCAACGTCCTGACTTTC. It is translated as CASSLLAGTGGSGANVLTF.

CDR3 residues: CASKQRAVEGKLFF. CDR3 DNA: TGTGCCAGTAAACAAAGGGCGGTGGAGGGAAAACTGTTTTTT. V gene TRBV19 combines with J gene TRBJ1-4; no clear D gene. The CDR3 length is 14 residues. The germline gives CDR1 LNHDA, CDR2 SQIVND (reference sequence). V lost 7 bases and J lost 10, with 19 bases in between. Complete variable domain (other parts from reference TRBV19 and TRBJ1-4): DGGITQSPKYLFRKEGQNVTLSCEQNLNHDAMYWYRQDPGQGLRLIYYSQIVNDFQKGDIAEGYSVSREKKESFPLTVTSAQKNPTAFYLCASKQRAVEGKLFFGSGTQLSVL.

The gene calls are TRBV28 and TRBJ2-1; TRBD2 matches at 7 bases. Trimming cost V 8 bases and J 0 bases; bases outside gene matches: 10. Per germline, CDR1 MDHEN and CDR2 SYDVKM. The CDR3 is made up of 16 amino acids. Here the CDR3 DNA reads TGTGCCAGCCGGGAAGCGGGGCGCAGCTCCTACAATGAGCAGTTCTTC. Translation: CASREAGRSSYNEQFF.

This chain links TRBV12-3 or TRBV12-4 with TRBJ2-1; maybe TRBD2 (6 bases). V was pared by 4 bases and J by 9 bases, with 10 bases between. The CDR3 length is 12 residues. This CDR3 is CASSSTRGEQFF. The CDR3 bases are TGTGCCAGCAGTTCGACGCGGGGTGAGCAGTTCTTC.

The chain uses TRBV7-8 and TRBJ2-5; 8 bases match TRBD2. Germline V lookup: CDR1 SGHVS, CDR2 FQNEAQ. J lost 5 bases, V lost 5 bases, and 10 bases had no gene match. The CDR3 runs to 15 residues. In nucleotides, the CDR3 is TGTGCCAGCAGCCAAGGTCGGGGGGGCCGGGAGACCCAGTACTTC. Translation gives CASSQGRGGRETQYF.

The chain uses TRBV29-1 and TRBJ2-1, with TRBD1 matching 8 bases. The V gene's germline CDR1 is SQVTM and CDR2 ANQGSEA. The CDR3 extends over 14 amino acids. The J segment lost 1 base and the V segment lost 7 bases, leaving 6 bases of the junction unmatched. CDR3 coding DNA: TGCAGCGGCGACAGGGGTGTATCCTACAATGAGCAGTTCTTC. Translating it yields CSGDRGVSYNEQFF.

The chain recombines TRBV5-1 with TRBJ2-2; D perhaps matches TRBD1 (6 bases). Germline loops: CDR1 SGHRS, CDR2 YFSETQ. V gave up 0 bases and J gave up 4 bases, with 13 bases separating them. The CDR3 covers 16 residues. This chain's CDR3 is CASSLGPRGGTGELFF. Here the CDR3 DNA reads TGCGCCAGCAGCTTGGGACCCAGGGGCGGCACCGGGGAGCTGTTTTTT.

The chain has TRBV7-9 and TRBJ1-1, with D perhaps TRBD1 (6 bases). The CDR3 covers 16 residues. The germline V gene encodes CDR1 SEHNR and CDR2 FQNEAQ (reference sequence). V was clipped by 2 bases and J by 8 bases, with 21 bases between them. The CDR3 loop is CASSLLGSQGTQEAFF. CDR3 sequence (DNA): TGTGCCAGCAGCTTACTCGGGTCTCAGGGGACCCAAGAAGCTTTCTTT.

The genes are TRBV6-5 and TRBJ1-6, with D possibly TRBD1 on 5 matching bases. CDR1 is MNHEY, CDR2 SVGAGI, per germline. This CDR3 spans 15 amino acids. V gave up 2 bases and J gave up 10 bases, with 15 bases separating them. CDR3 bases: TGTGCCAGCAGTTACCGGGCGGACAATTCATCACCCCTCCACTTT. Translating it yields CASSYRADNSSPLHF.

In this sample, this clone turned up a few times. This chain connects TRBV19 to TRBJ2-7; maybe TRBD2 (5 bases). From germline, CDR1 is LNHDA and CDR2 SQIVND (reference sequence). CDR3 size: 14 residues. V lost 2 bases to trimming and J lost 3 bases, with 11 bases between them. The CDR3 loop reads CASSISLADYEQYF. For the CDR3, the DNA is TGTGCCAGTAGTATAAGTCTAGCAGACTACGAGCAGTACTTC.

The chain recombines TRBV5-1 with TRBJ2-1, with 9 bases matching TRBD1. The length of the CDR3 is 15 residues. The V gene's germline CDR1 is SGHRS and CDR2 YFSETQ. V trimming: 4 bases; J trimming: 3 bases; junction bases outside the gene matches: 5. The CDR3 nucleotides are TGCGCCAGCAGCACCGGGACAGGGAGCTACAATGAGCAGTTCTTC. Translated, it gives CASSTGTGSYNEQFF.